Listed below are T cell receptor beta chains from one sample, sequenced in a study of kidney transplant recipient with SARS-CoV-2 infection. TCRdb recomputed calls from the reads with MiXCR, one row per CDR3 protein. The sample carries 200,000 to 300,000 distinct CDR3 sequences, 29% recorded once. This specimen consisted of a blood sample, obtained at baseline and on day 111 from a kidney transplant recipient. The receptors stem from a male patient aged 25 to 39 who had COVID-19 and was a kidney transplant recipient. The T cells may come from the graft donor. Both conserved end residues are trimmed from each CDR3. For some rows the clone size is stated as once, few or many, or as a class when expanded; others skip it.

v_gene: TRBV6-5; abundance: many; j_gene: TRBJ1-2; CDR3aa: ASSPIVPYGKTYGYT
v_gene: TRBV9; abundance: -; j_gene: -; CDR3aa: ASSDGTGGAETQY
v_gene: TRBV20-1; abundance: many; j_gene: TRBJ2-7; CDR3aa: SARGTLDYEQY
v_gene: TRBV12-3/TRBV12-4; abundance: many; j_gene: TRBJ1-1; CDR3aa: ASSSQGAPEAF
v_gene: TRBV10-3; abundance: -; j_gene: TRBJ2-3; CDR3aa: AISEMEYADTQY
v_gene: TRBV8-2; abundance: many; j_gene: TRBJ1-2; CDR3aa: GSVMNDSRKTYGYT
v_gene: TRBV3-1; abundance: many; j_gene: TRBJ2-1; CDR3aa: ASSQAGQGRNEQF
v_gene: TRBV7-3; abundance: -; j_gene: TRBJ2-3; CDR3aa: ASSLGGIRTDTQY
v_gene: TRBV7-2; abundance: many; j_gene: TRBJ1-2; CDR3aa: ASSKRNRDGKTYGYT
v_gene: TRBV10-1; abundance: many; j_gene: TRBJ1-2; CDR3aa: ASSHLPRSRKTYGYT
v_gene: TRBV29-1; abundance: many; j_gene: TRBJ2-7; CDR3aa: SVLGGMAGYEQY
v_gene: TRBV2; abundance: many; j_gene: TRBJ2-7; CDR3aa: ASHPVEQY
v_gene: TRBV18; abundance: many; j_gene: TRBJ2-7; CDR3aa: ASSPDRGRY
v_gene: TRBV2; abundance: many; j_gene: TRBJ1-5; CDR3aa: ASSGEGGGNQPQH
v_gene: TRBV20-1; abundance: -; j_gene: TRBJ1-2; CDR3aa: SAMSGLFRKTYGYT
v_gene: TRBV6-5; abundance: many; j_gene: TRBJ1-2; CDR3aa: ASSRDWECRKTYGYT
v_gene: TRBV10-1; abundance: -; j_gene: TRBJ1-2; CDR3aa: ASGKGSRSRKTYGHT
v_gene: TRBV5-1; abundance: many; j_gene: TRBJ2-5; CDR3aa: ASSLGTSGETQY
v_gene: TRBV7-5; abundance: many; j_gene: TRBJ1-2; CDR3aa: ISVPECAIEVGKTYGYT
v_gene: TRBV21-1; abundance: many; j_gene: TRBJ2-3; CDR3aa: ASSHIIATVMQDTQY
v_gene: TRBV6-5; abundance: many; j_gene: TRBJ2-1; CDR3aa: ASSRGGRQF
v_gene: TRBV2; abundance: -; j_gene: TRBJ2-3; CDR3aa: ASRLDQDTQY
v_gene: TRBV19; abundance: many; j_gene: TRBJ1-5; CDR3aa: ASSRAGNQPQH
v_gene: TRBV29-1; abundance: many; j_gene: TRBJ1-1; CDR3aa: SVDGQGTRSF
v_gene: TRBV15; abundance: many; j_gene: TRBJ1-2; CDR3aa: ATSRDKKLDANYGYT
v_gene: TRBV4-2; abundance: few; j_gene: TRBJ1-2; CDR3aa: ASSQASGQEICGYT
v_gene: TRBV5-3; abundance: few; j_gene: TRBJ1-2; CDR3aa: ARDGEVVRKTYGYT
v_gene: TRBV7-2; abundance: -; j_gene: TRBJ2-1; CDR3aa: ASSQSLRGRGYYNEQF
v_gene: TRBV7-6; abundance: few; j_gene: TRBJ1-2; CDR3aa: ASSNIRESRKTYGYT
v_gene: TRBV27; abundance: many; j_gene: TRBJ2-7; CDR3aa: ASSGSGRSYEQY
v_gene: TRBV3-1; abundance: many; j_gene: TRBJ2-2; CDR3aa: ASSSPPPISGLTGELF
v_gene: TRBV4-3; abundance: many; j_gene: TRBJ1-4; CDR3aa: ASSQVRNRGNEKLF
v_gene: TRBV18; abundance: many; j_gene: TRBJ1-5; CDR3aa: ASSPLQGNQPQH
v_gene: TRBV9; abundance: few; j_gene: TRBJ2-2; CDR3aa: ASSVEGGPGELF
v_gene: TRBV7-6; abundance: many; j_gene: TRBJ1-2; CDR3aa: ASSPTAESRKTYGYT
v_gene: TRBV6-9; abundance: many; j_gene: TRBJ1-2; CDR3aa: ASSVSVPYGKTYGYT
v_gene: TRBV18; abundance: many; j_gene: TRBJ2-1; CDR3aa: ASSPPARVNEQF
v_gene: TRBV5-8; abundance: many; j_gene: TRBJ2-7; CDR3aa: ASSHRWGYRNSYEQY
v_gene: TRBV18; abundance: many; j_gene: TRBJ2-7; CDR3aa: ASSPGQGASYEQY
v_gene: TRBV12-5; abundance: many; j_gene: TRBJ1-2; CDR3aa: ASGTLALQGKTYGYT
v_gene: TRBV6-2/TRBV6-3; abundance: -; j_gene: TRBJ2-1; CDR3aa: ASSYSLDVAGSWF
v_gene: TRBV6-9; abundance: many; j_gene: TRBJ1-2; CDR3aa: ASSYNQPYGKTYGYT
v_gene: TRBV19; abundance: many; j_gene: TRBJ1-2; CDR3aa: ASSRTRTNRKTYGYT
v_gene: TRBV29-1; abundance: few; j_gene: TRBJ2-1; CDR3aa: SVAPGDYNEQF
v_gene: TRBV11-1; abundance: many; j_gene: TRBJ2-2; CDR3aa: ASSSALAGGELF
v_gene: TRBV4-3; abundance: many; j_gene: TRBJ1-2; CDR3aa: ASSQGQGGEGYT
v_gene: TRBV5-4; abundance: many; j_gene: TRBJ1-4; CDR3aa: ASSLKTTATNEKLF
v_gene: TRBV4-1; abundance: many; j_gene: TRBJ1-4; CDR3aa: ASNPGGDEKLF
v_gene: TRBV7-2; abundance: many; j_gene: TRBJ1-1; CDR3aa: ASSFAGGTEAF
v_gene: TRBV5-4; abundance: many; j_gene: TRBJ2-1; CDR3aa: ASSSGLAGVGNEQF
v_gene: TRBV9; abundance: many; j_gene: TRBJ1-6; CDR3aa: ASSAATSNSPLH
v_gene: TRBV28; abundance: -; j_gene: TRBJ1-4; CDR3aa: ASSPFSPTNEKLL
v_gene: TRBV11-1; abundance: many; j_gene: TRBJ1-2; CDR3aa: ASSVLLKAGKTYGYT
v_gene: TRBV5-5; abundance: few; j_gene: TRBJ2-1; CDR3aa: ASSLVQREGNEQF
v_gene: TRBV7-8; abundance: many; j_gene: TRBJ1-2; CDR3aa: ASSCREFTRKTYGYT
v_gene: TRBV11-3; abundance: many; j_gene: TRBJ2-7; CDR3aa: ASSLGGEAYEQY
v_gene: TRBV12-3/TRBV12-4; abundance: many; j_gene: TRBJ2-3; CDR3aa: ASSFLRTDTQY
v_gene: TRBV9; abundance: many; j_gene: TRBJ1-2; CDR3aa: ASIATYSRKTYGYT
v_gene: TRBV20-1; abundance: -; j_gene: TRBJ2-5; CDR3aa: SASPSGRGETQY